This record covers a single TCR beta chain. These data come from a study of control samples from healthy donors and cancer patients. Libraries were prepared by immunoSEQ multiplex PCR; TCRdb keeps only in-frame clonotypes and omits some of them. The table includes under 30,000 clones, roughly 85% detected once. This CDR3 region has 13 residues. CDR1 is PRHDT, CDR2 FYEKMQ, per germline (reference sequence). The V end was cut by 0 bases, the J end by 2 bases, with 4 bases between. The V gene is TRBV13, the J gene TRBJ1-2; D call uncertain. Material: PBMCs. This receptor was obtained from a woman aged 60 to 75 with head and neck cancer. The CDR3 spells CASSLGSNYGYTF. The CDR3 nucleotides read TGTGCCAGCAGCTTAGGCAGCAACTATGGCTACACCTTC.